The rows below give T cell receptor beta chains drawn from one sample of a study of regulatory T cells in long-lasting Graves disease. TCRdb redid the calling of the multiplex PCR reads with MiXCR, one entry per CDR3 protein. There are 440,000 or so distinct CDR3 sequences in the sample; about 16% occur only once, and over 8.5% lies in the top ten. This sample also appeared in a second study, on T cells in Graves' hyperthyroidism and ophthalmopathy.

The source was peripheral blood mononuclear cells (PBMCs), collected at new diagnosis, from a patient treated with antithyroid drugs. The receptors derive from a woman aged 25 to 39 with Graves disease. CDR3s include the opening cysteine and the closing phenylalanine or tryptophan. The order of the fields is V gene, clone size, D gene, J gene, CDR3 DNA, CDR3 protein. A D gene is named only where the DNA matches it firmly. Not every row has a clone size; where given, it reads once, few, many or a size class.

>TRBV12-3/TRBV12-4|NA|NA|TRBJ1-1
TGTGCCAGCAGTTTGTCTGCCCTGAACACTGAAGCTTTCTTT
CASSLSALNTEAFF
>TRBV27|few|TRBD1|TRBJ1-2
TGTGCCAGCAGCAGGGACAGAACTAACTATGGCTACACCTTC
CASSRDRTNYGYTF
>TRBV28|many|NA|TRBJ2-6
TGTGCCAGCAGAACTGGGGCCAACGTCCTGACTTTC
CASRTGANVLTF
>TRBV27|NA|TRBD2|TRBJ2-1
TGTGCCAGCAGCAGGGCTAGCGGGGTTTACAATGAGCAGTTCTTC
CASSRASGVYNEQFF
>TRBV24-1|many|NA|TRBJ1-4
TGTGCCACCAGTGAGCCAATCGGAGTCAACGTTAATGAAAAACTGTTTTTT
CATSEPIGVNVNEKLFF
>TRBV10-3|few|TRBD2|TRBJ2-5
TGTGCCATCCCTCGGCTAGCGGAATCCAGAGAGACCCAGTACTTC
CAIPRLAESRETQYF
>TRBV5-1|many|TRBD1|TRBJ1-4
TGCGCCAGCAGCTTGGACCCCAGGGGGGATGAAAAACTGTTTTTT
CASSLDPRGDEKLFF
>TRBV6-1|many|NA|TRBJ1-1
TGTGCCAGCAGGCTAGTCACTGAAGCTTTCTTT
CASRLVTEAFF
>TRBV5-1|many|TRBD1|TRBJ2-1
TGCGCCAGCAGCCCCAAAGCCGGACAGGGGTCCTACAATGAGCAGTTCTTC
CASSPKAGQGSYNEQFF
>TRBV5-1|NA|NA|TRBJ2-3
TGCGCCAGCAGCATTTCAGGGGGGGCAGCGGATACGCAGTATTTT
CASSISGGAADTQYF
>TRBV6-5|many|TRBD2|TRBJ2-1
TGTGCCAGCAGTTCGGGAGGGCTGTACAATGAGCAGTTCTTC
CASSSGGLYNEQFF
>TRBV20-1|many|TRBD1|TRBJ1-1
TGCAGTGCTAGAGTTCAGGGACAGGGGGGCACCGGCCGGAACACTGAAGCTTTCTTT
CSARVQGQGGTGRNTEAFF
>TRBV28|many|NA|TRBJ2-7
TGTGCCAGCAGTTTATTAGTCAGCACCTACGAGCAGTACTTC
CASSLLVSTYEQYF
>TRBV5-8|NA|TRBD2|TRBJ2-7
TGTGCCAGCAGCTTGCCCTACTGGGCGGGAGGCAACTACGAGCAGTACTTC
CASSLPYWAGGNYEQYF
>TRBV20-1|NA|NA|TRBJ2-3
TGCAGTGCTAGTGACGGGGTTAGCACAGATACGCAGTATTTT
CSASDGVSTDTQYF
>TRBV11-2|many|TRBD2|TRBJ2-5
TGTGCCAGCAGCTCTCAGCGGGAGGGCCGGGGGACCCAGTACTTC
CASSSQREGRGTQYF
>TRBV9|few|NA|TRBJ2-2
TGTGCCAGCAGCGGCCGGGACACAAACACCGGGGAGCTGTTTTTT
CASSGRDTNTGELFF
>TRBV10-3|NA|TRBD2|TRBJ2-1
TGTGCCATCAGTGGGGCACCGGAGCGGGAGGTAGGGAATGAGCAGTTCTTC
CAISGAPEREVGNEQFF
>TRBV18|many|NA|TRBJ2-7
TGTGCCAGCTCACCATTTGCCTACGAGCAGTACTTC
CASSPFAYEQYF
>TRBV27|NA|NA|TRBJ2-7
TGTGCCAGCAGTCCGGGGTTGGGTGAGCAGTACTTC
CASSPGLGEQYF
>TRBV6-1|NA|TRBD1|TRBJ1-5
TGTGCCAGCAGTCGTCTTAGACAGGGGATCAATCAGCCCCAGCATTTT
CASSRLRQGINQPQHF
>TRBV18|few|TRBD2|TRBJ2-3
TGTGCCAGCTTACCGGGACTAGCGGGAGTTCGCACAGATACGCAGTATTTT
CASLPGLAGVRTDTQYF
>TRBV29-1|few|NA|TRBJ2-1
TGCAGCGTTGATGGCCTAGGCCCCTACAATGAGCAGTTCTTC
CSVDGLGPYNEQFF
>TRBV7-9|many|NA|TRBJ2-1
TGTGCCAGCAGCTCAGGGGATACCTCCATCCTTTCCCAGGTCTTC
CASSSGDTSILSQVF
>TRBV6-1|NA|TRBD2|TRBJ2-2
TGTGCCAGCAGAACTAGCGGGAGTTACACCGGGGAGCTGTTTTTT
CASRTSGSYTGELFF
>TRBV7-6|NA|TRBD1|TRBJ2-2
TGTGCCAGCAGCTTAGGACAGGGCACGAACACCGGGGAGCTGTTTTTT
CASSLGQGTNTGELFF
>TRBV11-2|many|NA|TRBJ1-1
TGTGCCAGCAGCCATTCAGGGAGTCTAAACACTGAAGCTTTCTTT
CASSHSGSLNTEAFF
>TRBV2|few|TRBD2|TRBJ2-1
TGTGCCAGCAGGGAGGATAGCGGGAGGGCCAATGAGCAGTTCTTC
CASREDSGRANEQFF
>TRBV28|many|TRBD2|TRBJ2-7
TGTGCCAGCAGTTCCCCCGGGCGGGAGCTCTACGAGCAGTACTTC
CASSSPGRELYEQYF
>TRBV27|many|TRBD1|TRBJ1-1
TGTGCCAGCAGGGACAGGGTCACTGAAGCTTTCTTT
CASRDRVTEAFF
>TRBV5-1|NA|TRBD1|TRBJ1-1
TGCGCCAGCAGCCTTTGGGGACAGGGTGAAGCTTTCTTT
CASSLWGQGEAFF
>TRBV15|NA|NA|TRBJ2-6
TGTGCCACCAGCAGAGAGACCTCTGGGGCCAACGTCCTGACTTTC
CATSRETSGANVLTF
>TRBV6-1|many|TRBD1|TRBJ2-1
TGTGCCAGCAGTCTCGGACAGGTTCGTGAGCAGTTCTTC
CASSLGQVREQFF
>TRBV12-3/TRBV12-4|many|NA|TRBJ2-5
TGTGCCAGCAGCCAAGCCTCGGCCCAGTACTTC
CASSQASAQYF
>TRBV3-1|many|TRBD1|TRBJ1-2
TGTGCCAGCAGCCCGCTGGACAGGGGGGACGGCTACACCTTC
CASSPLDRGDGYTF
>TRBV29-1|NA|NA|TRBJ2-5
TGCAGCGTTGAGCCGACAGACCAAGAGACCCAGTACTTC
CSVEPTDQETQYF
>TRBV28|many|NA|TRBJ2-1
TGTGCCAGCAGTTTTTGGCAGGGGAGAGGCAATGAGCAGTTCTTC
CASSFWQGRGNEQFF
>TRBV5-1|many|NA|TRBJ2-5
TGCGCCAGCAGCCCAAGGACTGGCGCGGAGACCCAGTACTTC
CASSPRTGAETQYF
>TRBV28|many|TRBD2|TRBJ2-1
TGTGCCAGCAGTCCCTATCCTAGCGGGAGCGATGAGCAGTTCTTC
CASSPYPSGSDEQFF
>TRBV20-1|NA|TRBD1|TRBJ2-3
TGCAGTGCTACTCCAGGACAGGACTTCACAGCTACGCAGTATTTT
CSATPGQDFTATQYF
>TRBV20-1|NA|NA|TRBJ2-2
TGCAGTGCTAGAGATTGGAGCGTTCACACCGGGGAGCTGTTTTTT
CSARDWSVHTGELFF
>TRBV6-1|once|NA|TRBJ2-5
TGTGCCAGCAGTCTCACAGCTCTTGCGTCGGAGACCCAGTACTTC
CASSLTALASETQYF
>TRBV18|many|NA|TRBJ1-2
TGTGCCAGCTCACCAGACAGGCACCTTTATGGCTACACCTTC
CASSPDRHLYGYTF
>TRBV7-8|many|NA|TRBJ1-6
TGTGCCAGCAGACCCGTTGGGATGCAGGGCAGTTCACCCCTCCACTTT
CASRPVGMQGSSPLHF
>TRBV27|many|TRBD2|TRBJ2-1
TGTGCCAGCAGTTCTGGGGTAGCGGGAGGATCGTGGAATGAGCAGTTCTTC
CASSSGVAGGSWNEQFF
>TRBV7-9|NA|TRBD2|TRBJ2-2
TGTGCCAGCAGAAAAAGATGGACTAGCGGGAGTCCCGGGGAGCTGTTTTTT
CASRKRWTSGSPGELFF
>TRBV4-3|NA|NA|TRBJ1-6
TGCGCCAGCAGCCAAGATTCCCGCCAAGATCGACCCCTCCACTTT
CASSQDSRQDRPLHF
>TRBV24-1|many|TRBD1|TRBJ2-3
TGTGCCACCAGTGACACCCGAGACAGGGATGGAGATACGCAGTATTTT
CATSDTRDRDGDTQYF
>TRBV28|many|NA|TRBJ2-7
TGTGCCAGCAGCCCGGGCCACCCCTACGAGCAGTACTTC
CASSPGHPYEQYF
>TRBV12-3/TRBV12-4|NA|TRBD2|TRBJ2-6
TGTGCCAGCTCTAGCGGGAGGTTGAGTGGGGCCAACGTCCTGACTTTC
CASSSGRLSGANVLTF
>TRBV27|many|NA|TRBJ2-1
TGTGCCAGCAGGCCTAGACTAGGACTAAACAATGAGCAGTTCTTC
CASRPRLGLNNEQFF
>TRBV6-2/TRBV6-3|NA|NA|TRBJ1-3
TGTGCCAGCAGTTACCACCCCGTGGGTGCTGGAAACACCATATATTTT
CASSYHPVGAGNTIYF
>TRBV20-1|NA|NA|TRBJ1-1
TGCAGTGCTCGAAGGACAGAACCGGCCCCGAACACTGAAGCTTTCTTT
CSARRTEPAPNTEAFF